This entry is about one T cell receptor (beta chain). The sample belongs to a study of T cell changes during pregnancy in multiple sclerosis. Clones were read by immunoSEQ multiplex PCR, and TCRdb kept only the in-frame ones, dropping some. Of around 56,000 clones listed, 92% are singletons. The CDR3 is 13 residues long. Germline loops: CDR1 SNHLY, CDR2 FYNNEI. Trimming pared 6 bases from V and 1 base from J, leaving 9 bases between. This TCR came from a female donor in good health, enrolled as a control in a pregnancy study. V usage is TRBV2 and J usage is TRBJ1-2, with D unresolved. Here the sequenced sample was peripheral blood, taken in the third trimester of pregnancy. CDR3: CASRTRNNYGYTF. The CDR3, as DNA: TGTGCCAGCAGAACACGCAATAACTATGGCTACACCTTC.